The rows below give T cell receptor beta chains drawn from one sample of a study of blood T cell repertoires in COVID-19. Only in-frame clones appear in the TCRdb table, and some are missing; sequencing was by immunoSEQ multiplex PCR. This sample has some 340,000 clones, with 80% to 90% found just once. The sequenced material came from peripheral blood. The source of these receptors is a young man with active or convalescent COVID-19. Both conserved end residues are part of each CDR3. Each record gives: CDR3 DNA, CDR3 protein, D gene, clone size, V gene, J gene. The D gene is left open where the match is weak. Size values are once, few and many counts, or a class for expanded clones, and some rows have none.

cdr3_nt: TGTGCCAGCAGCCACTCTACAGGGGCTGGCGATGAGCAGTTCTTC
cdr3_aa: CASSHSTGAGDEQFF
d_call: TRBD1
clone_size: -
v_call: TRBV6-2/TRBV6-3
j_call: TRBJ2-1

cdr3_nt: TGCGCCAGCAGCTTGGTGCAGACCGGGGAGCTGTTTTTT
cdr3_aa: CASSLVQTGELFF
d_call: -
clone_size: -
v_call: TRBV5-1
j_call: TRBJ2-2

cdr3_nt: TGTGCCAGCAGTTTATTCGGTACGGGTGGACAGAACTATGGCTACACCTTC
cdr3_aa: CASSLFGTGGQNYGYTF
d_call: -
clone_size: -
v_call: TRBV27
j_call: TRBJ1-2

cdr3_nt: TGTGCCATCTCTAGGACAGCCGTGGAGACCCAGTACTTC
cdr3_aa: CAISRTAVETQYF
d_call: -
clone_size: -
v_call: TRBV10-3
j_call: TRBJ2-5

cdr3_nt: TGCGCCAGCAGCTTGGAGGGGAAGACTAATGAAAAACTGTTTTTT
cdr3_aa: CASSLEGKTNEKLFF
d_call: -
clone_size: -
v_call: TRBV5-1
j_call: TRBJ1-4

cdr3_nt: TGTGCCAGCAGCGCCACTAGTACAGAGACCCAGTACTTC
cdr3_aa: CASSATSTETQYF
d_call: -
clone_size: -
v_call: TRBV5-4
j_call: TRBJ2-5

cdr3_nt: TGTGCCAGCAGCTTAGGTCGACAGTTAGCTTTCTTT
cdr3_aa: CASSLGRQLAFF
d_call: -
clone_size: -
v_call: TRBV11-2
j_call: TRBJ1-1

cdr3_nt: TGTGCCAGCAGCCAATTACAGGCTAGCACAGATACGCAGTATTTT
cdr3_aa: CASSQLQASTDTQYF
d_call: -
clone_size: -
v_call: TRBV4-2
j_call: TRBJ2-3

cdr3_nt: TGTGCCAGCCCGCAGCGGGAGGAACCGAAGGATGAGCAGTTCTTC
cdr3_aa: CASPQREEPKDEQFF
d_call: TRBD2
clone_size: -
v_call: TRBV7-9
j_call: TRBJ2-1

cdr3_nt: TGTGCCAGCAGCTTAGTCTCCCCCGGGACCGGGGAGCTGTTTTTT
cdr3_aa: CASSLVSPGTGELFF
d_call: -
clone_size: -
v_call: TRBV5-4
j_call: TRBJ2-2

cdr3_nt: TGTGCCAGCTCCCCTTCTTGGCTAGCGGGAGAGGGAGATACGCAGTATTTT
cdr3_aa: CASSPSWLAGEGDTQYF
d_call: TRBD2
clone_size: -
v_call: TRBV27
j_call: TRBJ2-3

cdr3_nt: TGTGCCAGCGGGCGGGGTGAAGCTTTCTTT
cdr3_aa: CASGRGEAFF
d_call: -
clone_size: -
v_call: TRBV12-3/TRBV12-4
j_call: TRBJ1-1

cdr3_nt: TGCAGTGCTAGTAGCTACGCCAAAAACATTCAGTACTTC
cdr3_aa: CSASSYAKNIQYF
d_call: -
clone_size: -
v_call: TRBV20-1
j_call: TRBJ2-4

cdr3_nt: TGCAGTGCCACCGAGGGCGAGCAGTACTTC
cdr3_aa: CSATEGEQYF
d_call: -
clone_size: -
v_call: TRBV20-1
j_call: TRBJ2-7

cdr3_nt: TGTGCCATCAGTGACAGGGAAAATTCACCCCTCCACTTT
cdr3_aa: CAISDRENSPLHF
d_call: -
clone_size: -
v_call: TRBV10-3
j_call: TRBJ1-6

cdr3_nt: TGTGCCAGCAGTGAAGCGCGGTGGGGAGTATTCGCATTACTCATGCCATGGAACACTGAAGCTTTCTTT
cdr3_aa: CASSEARWGVFALLMPWNTEAFF
d_call: -
clone_size: -
v_call: TRBV2
j_call: TRBJ1-1

cdr3_nt: TGTGCCAGCTCACCCTATCTCGGACGGGATTATGGCTACACCTTC
cdr3_aa: CASSPYLGRDYGYTF
d_call: -
clone_size: once
v_call: TRBV18
j_call: TRBJ1-2

cdr3_nt: TGTGCCAGCAGTTCCCCGGGACAGGGTTTGGGTTACGAGCAGTACTTC
cdr3_aa: CASSSPGQGLGYEQYF
d_call: TRBD1
clone_size: -
v_call: TRBV6-5
j_call: TRBJ2-7

cdr3_nt: TGTGCCTGGAGTTCGCAGCGGGGCCCTAGCACAGATACGCAGTATTTT
cdr3_aa: CAWSSQRGPSTDTQYF
d_call: TRBD2
clone_size: -
v_call: TRBV30
j_call: TRBJ2-3

cdr3_nt: TGTGCCAGCAGCCCAGGGTATGACAATGAGCAGTTCTTC
cdr3_aa: CASSPGYDNEQFF
d_call: -
clone_size: -
v_call: TRBV11-3
j_call: TRBJ2-1

cdr3_nt: TGTGCCACCAGCAACGGACTAGCGGCTACCTACGAGCAGTACTTC
cdr3_aa: CATSNGLAATYEQYF
d_call: TRBD2
clone_size: -
v_call: TRBV15
j_call: TRBJ2-7